A few counts support the clone carrying this T cell receptor beta chain. What it binds is unknown. The record originates from a study of beta chain features in type 1 diabetes. Whole-study findings and limits: A potential influence of HLA type upon TCRB rearrangement remained unresolved herein. Cells carrying high TCR expression could end up over-represented when cDNA is sequenced. A greater similarity of naive, central memory and Treg TCRB repertoires was seen among patients than among healthy donors.

Sorting with CD45RO/CCR7/CD25/CD127/CD95/CD27 yielded naive, central memory, regulatory and stem-like memory CD4+ cells. The study reverse transcribed the entire isolated RNA, so it sequenced expressed TCRB transcripts. Data came from immunoSEQ multiplex PCR; TCRdb stores just in-frame clones and leaves some out. The sample lists about 620,000 clones, around 15% occurring once. This CDR3 has 15 amino acids. V was trimmed by 2 bases and J by 1 base, leaving 12 bases between them. Germline V CDR1 and CDR2: SGHTA, FQGNSA. The clonotype originates from a young man in good health. The specimen was naive CD4+ T cells from blood. The chain has TRBV7-2 and TRBJ2-7, with a tentative D call TRBD1 (5 bases). CDR3 nucleotide sequence: TGTGCCAGCAGCTTAACGACACAGGCTTCCTACGAGCAGTACTTC. Translation: CASSLTTQASYEQYF.